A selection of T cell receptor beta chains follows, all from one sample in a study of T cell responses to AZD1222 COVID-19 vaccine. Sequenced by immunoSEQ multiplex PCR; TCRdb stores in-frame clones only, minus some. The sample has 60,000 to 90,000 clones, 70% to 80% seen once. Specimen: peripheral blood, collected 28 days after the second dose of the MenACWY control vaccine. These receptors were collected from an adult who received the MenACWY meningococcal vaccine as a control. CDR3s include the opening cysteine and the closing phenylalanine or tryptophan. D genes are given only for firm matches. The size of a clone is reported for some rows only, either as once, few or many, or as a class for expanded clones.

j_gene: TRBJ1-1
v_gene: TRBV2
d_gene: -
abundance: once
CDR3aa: CASSEEDSAPEAFF
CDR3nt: TGTGCCAGCAGTGAAGAGGATTCGGCGCCTGAAGCTTTCTTT

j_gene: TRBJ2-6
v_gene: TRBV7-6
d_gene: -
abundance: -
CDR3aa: CASSPNPTGRTHSGANVLTF
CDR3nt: TGTGCCAGCAGCCCGAACCCGACGGGCCGCACTCATTCTGGGGCCAACGTCCTGACTTTC

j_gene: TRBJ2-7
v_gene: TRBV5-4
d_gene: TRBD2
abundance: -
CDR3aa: CASSLSGMTSGEQYF
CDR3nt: TGTGCCAGCAGCCTCAGCGGGATGACTTCGGGGGAGCAGTACTTC

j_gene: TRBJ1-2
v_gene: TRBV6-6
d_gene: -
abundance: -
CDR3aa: CASSWEAQGVSGYTF
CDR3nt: TGTGCCAGCAGTTGGGAGGCTCAGGGAGTGTCTGGCTACACCTTC

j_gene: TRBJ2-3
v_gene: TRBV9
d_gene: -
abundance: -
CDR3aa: CASSLTSGTDTQYF
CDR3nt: TGTGCCAGCAGCCTAACGTCTGGCACAGATACGCAGTATTTT

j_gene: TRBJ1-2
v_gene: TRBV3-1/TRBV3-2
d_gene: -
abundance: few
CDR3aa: CASSPEGPWKNGYTF
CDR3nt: TGTGCCAGCAGCCCCGAAGGACCCTGGAAAAATGGCTACACCTTC

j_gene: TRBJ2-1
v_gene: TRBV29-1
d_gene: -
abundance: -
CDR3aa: CSVCRTDLYYNEQFF
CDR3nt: TGCAGCGTCTGTCGTACGGACTTGTATTACAATGAGCAGTTCTTC

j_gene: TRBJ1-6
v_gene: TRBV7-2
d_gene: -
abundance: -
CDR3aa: CASSFPGVGPNSPLHF
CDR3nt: TGTGCCAGCAGCTTCCCCGGGGTGGGCCCAAATTCACCCCTCCACTTT

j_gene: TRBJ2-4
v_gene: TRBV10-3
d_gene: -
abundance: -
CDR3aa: CAISESTPGSAQNIQYF
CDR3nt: TGTGCCATCAGTGAGTCGACTCCAGGCAGCGCCCAAAACATTCAGTACTTC

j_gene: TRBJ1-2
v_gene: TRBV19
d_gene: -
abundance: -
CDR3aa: CASSIGVMAGGYTF
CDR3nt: TGTGCCAGTAGTATTGGAGTGATGGCGGGAGGCTACACCTTC

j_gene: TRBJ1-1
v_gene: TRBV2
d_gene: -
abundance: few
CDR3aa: CASSEDFAGMAFF
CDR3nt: TGTGCCAGCAGCGAAGACTTTGCAGGGATGGCTTTCTTT

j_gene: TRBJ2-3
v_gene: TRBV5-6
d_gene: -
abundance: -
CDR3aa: CASSFSKQLFSSTDTQYF
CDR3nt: TGTGCCAGCAGCTTCTCGAAACAGCTTTTTTCCAGCACAGATACGCAGTATTTT

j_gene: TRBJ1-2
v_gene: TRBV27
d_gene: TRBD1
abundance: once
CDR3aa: CASSFNPGQGARGYTF
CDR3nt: TGTGCCAGCAGTTTCAATCCGGGACAGGGGGCGCGGGGCTACACCTTC

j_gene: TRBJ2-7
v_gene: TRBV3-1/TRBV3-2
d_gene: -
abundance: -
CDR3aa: CASSQRPGYYYEQYF
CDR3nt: TGTGCCAGCAGCCAAAGGCCGGGCTATTACTACGAGCAGTACTTC

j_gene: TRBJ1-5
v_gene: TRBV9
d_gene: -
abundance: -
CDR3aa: CASSPGDRADQPQHF
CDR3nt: TGTGCCAGCAGCCCCGGGGACCGAGCCGATCAGCCCCAGCATTTT

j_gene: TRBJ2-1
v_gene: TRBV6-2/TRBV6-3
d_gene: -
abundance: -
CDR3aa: CASSDPPAGLNEQFF
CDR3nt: TGTGCCAGCAGCGACCCGCCAGCGGGCCTCAATGAGCAGTTCTTC

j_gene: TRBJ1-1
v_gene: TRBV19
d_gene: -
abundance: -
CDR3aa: CASSILGGTEAFF
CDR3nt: TGTGCCAGTAGTATACTGGGGGGCACTGAAGCTTTCTTT

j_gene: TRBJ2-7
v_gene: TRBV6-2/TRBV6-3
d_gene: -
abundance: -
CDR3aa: CASNPGGRPEQYF
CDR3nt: TGTGCCAGCAACCCCGGGGGCCGTCCTGAGCAGTACTTC

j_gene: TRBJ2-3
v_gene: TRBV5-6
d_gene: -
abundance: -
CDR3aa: CASSLLPGVGQDTQYF
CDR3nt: TGTGCCAGCAGCTTGCTTCCAGGGGTTGGTCAAGATACGCAGTATTTT

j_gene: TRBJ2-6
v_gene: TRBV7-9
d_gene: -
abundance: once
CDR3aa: CASSRKGEVPGANVLTF
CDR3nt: TGTGCCAGCAGTCGAAAGGGGGAAGTCCCTGGGGCCAACGTCCTGACTTTC

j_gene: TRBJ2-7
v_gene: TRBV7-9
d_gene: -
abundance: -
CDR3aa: CASSLVGGRSSYEQYF
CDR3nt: TGTGCCAGCAGCTTGGTGGGCGGAAGGAGCTCCTACGAGCAGTACTTC

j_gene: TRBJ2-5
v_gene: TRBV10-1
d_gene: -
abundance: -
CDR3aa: CASSEGSQETQYF
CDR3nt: TGCGCCAGCAGTGAAGGCAGCCAAGAGACCCAGTACTTC

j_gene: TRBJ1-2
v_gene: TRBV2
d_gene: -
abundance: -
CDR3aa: CASMGTYGYTF
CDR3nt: TGTGCCAGCATGGGTACCTATGGCTACACCTTC

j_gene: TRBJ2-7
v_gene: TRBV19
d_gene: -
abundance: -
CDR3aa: CASSVMGGTYEQYF
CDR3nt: TGTGCCAGTAGTGTGATGGGCGGAACCTACGAGCAGTACTTC

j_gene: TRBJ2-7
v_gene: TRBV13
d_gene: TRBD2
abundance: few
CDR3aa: CASSRSGGPYEQYF
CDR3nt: TGTGCCAGCAGCCGTAGCGGGGGCCCCTACGAGCAGTACTTC

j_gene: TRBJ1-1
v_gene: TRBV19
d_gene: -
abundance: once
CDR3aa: CASSISPSATEAFF
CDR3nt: TGTGCCAGTAGTATATCCCCTTCGGCAACTGAAGCTTTCTTT

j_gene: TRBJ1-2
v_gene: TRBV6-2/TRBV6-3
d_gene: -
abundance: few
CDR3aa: CASSTTSANYGYTF
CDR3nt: TGTGCCAGCAGTACGACGTCAGCTAACTATGGCTACACCTTC

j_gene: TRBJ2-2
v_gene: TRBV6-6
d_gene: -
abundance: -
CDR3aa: CASSYLTTGELFF
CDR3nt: TGTGCCAGCAGTTACTTGACAACCGGGGAGCTGTTTTTT

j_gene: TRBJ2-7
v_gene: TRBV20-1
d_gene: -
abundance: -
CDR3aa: CSASNGPYEQYF
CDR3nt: TGCAGTGCTAGTAACGGGCCTTACGAGCAGTACTTC

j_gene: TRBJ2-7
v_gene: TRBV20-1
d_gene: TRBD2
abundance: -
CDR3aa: CSASMRGSSYEQYF
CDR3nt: TGCAGTGCTAGTATGCGGGGGAGCTCCTACGAGCAGTACTTC

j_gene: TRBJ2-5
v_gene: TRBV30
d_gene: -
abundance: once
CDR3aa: CAWSRQGKETQYF
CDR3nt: TGTGCCTGGAGTAGGCAGGGGAAAGAGACCCAGTACTTC

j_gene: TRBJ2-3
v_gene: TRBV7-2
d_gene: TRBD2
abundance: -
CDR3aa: CASSLGLAGGTDTQYF
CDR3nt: TGTGCCAGCAGCTTAGGACTAGCGGGGGGCACAGATACGCAGTATTTT

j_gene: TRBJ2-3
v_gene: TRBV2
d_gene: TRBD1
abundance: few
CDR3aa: CASLNFAGTGSDTQYF
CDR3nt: TGTGCCAGCCTGAACTTCGCCGGGACAGGGTCAGATACGCAGTATTTT

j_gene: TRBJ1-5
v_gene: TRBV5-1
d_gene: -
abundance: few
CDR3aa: CASSLDGGNQPQHF
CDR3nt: TGCGCCAGCAGCTTGGACGGGGGCAATCAGCCCCAGCATTTT

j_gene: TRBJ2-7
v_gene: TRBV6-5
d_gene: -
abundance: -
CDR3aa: CASRSVKREQYF
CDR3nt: TGTGCCAGCAGGAGTGTGAAGCGGGAGCAGTACTTC

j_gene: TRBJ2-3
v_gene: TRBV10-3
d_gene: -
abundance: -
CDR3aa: CAISEGDTQYF
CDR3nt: TGTGCCATCAGTGAAGGAGATACGCAGTATTTT

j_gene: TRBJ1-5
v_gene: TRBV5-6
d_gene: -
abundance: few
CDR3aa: CASTMRFQPQHF
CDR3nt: TGTGCCAGCACCATGAGGTTTCAGCCCCAGCATTTT

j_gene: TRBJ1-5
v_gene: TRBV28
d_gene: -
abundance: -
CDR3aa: CASSFFRGGNQPQHF
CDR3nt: TGTGCCAGCAGTTTCTTTAGGGGAGGCAATCAGCCCCAGCATTTT

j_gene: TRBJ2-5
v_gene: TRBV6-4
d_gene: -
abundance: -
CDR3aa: CASSDGGKGHFKTQYF
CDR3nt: TGTGCCAGCAGTGACGGAGGAAAGGGACACTTTAAGACCCAGTACTTC

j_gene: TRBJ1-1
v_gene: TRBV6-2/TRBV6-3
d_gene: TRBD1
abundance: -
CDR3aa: CASSLGEGQKKAFF
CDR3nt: TGTGCCAGCAGCCTCGGTGAGGGACAGAAGAAAGCTTTCTTT

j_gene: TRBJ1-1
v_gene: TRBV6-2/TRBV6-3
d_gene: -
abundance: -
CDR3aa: CASSYSRGLSRAFF
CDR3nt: TGTGCCAGCAGTTACTCGAGGGGTCTGTCTAGAGCTTTCTTT

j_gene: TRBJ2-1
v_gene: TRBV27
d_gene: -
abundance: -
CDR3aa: CASSLMRGGNEQFF
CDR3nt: TGTGCCAGCAGTTTGATGCGGGGAGGCAATGAGCAGTTCTTC

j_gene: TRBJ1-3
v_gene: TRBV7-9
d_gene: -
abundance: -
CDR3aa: CASRHQAGNTIYF
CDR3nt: TGTGCCAGCAGACACCAGGCTGGAAACACCATATATTTT

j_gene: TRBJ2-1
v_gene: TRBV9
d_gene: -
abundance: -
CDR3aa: CASSVEASGAVYEQFF
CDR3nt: TGTGCCAGCAGCGTAGAAGCGTCGGGAGCCGTCTATGAGCAGTTCTTC

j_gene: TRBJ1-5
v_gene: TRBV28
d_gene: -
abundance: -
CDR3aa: CASSPPGNQPQHF
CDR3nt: TGTGCCAGCAGTCCCCCAGGTAATCAGCCCCAGCATTTT

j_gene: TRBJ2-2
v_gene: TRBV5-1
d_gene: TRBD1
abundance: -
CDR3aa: CASSQTQGSNTGELFF
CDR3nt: TGCGCCAGCAGCCAGACACAGGGGTCGAACACCGGGGAGCTGTTTTTT

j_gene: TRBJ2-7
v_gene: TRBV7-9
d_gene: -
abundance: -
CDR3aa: CASSEKQGYEQYF
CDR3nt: TGTGCCAGCAGCGAAAAGCAGGGTTACGAGCAGTACTTC

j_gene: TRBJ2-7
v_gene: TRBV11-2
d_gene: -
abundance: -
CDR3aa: CASSLGPLSGGSYEQYF
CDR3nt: TGTGCCAGCAGCTTAGGGCCTTTGTCAGGGGGGTCCTACGAGCAGTACTTC

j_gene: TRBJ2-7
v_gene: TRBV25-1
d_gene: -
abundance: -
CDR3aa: CASSDGEQYF
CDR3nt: TGTGCCAGCAGTGACGGCGAGCAGTACTTC

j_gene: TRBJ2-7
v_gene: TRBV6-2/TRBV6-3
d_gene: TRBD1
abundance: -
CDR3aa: CASSILGQGWDEQYF
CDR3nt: TGTGCCAGCAGTATCTTGGGACAGGGTTGGGACGAGCAGTACTTC

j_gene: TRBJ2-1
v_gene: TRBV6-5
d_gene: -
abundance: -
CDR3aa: CASGDPLNEQFF
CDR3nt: TGTGCCAGTGGGGACCCCCTTAATGAGCAGTTCTTC

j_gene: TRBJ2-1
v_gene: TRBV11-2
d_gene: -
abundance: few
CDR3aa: CASSDFRGSYNEQFF
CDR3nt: TGTGCCAGCAGCGATTTTAGGGGCTCCTACAATGAGCAGTTCTTC

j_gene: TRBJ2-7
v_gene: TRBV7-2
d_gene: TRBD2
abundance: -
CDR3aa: CASSSARLAGMDEQYF
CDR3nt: TGTGCCAGCAGCTCAGCGAGACTAGCGGGAATGGACGAGCAGTACTTC

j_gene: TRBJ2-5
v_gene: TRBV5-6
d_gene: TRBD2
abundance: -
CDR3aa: CASSLGSGTRRETQYF
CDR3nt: TGTGCCAGCAGCTTGGGCTCCGGGACTAGACGTGAGACCCAGTACTTC

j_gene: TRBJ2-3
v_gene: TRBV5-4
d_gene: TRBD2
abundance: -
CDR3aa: CASSPHSGSSPDTQYF
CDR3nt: TGTGCCAGCAGCCCCCACAGCGGGAGTTCCCCAGATACGCAGTATTTT